The 28 T cell receptor beta chains listed next were all sequenced from one sample in a study of blood T cells in healthy people across ages. Alongside a J-beta primer mix, a sample-barcoded 5' primer served in a second PCR lasting roughly 6 to 11 cycles. MiXCR, run by TCRdb on the 5' RACE reads, gives a single entry per CDR3 protein. Of about a million distinct CDR3 sequences in the sample, roughly two fifths are singletons; the top ten hold around 12%. Sequenced input: blood. The source is a man aged 18-30 years in good health.

The CDR3 protein is CASRGGRGRTGELFF. The CDR3, as DNA: TGTGCCAGCAGAGGAGGCAGGGGGCGGACCGGGGAGCTGTTTTTT. The chain combines TRBV2 with TRBJ2-2; 8 bases match TRBD1. The CDR3 extends over 15 amino acids. J gave up 5 bases and V 6 bases, and 8 bases lay outside the gene matches. The germline CDR1 and CDR2 sequences are SNHLY and FYNNEI.

The V gene is TRBV5-5, the J gene TRBJ1-1; unclear D gene. The V gene lost 0 bases and the J gene lost 4 bases, with 10 bases spanning the gap. The CDR3 has 14 residues. The V gene's germline CDR1 is SGHKS and CDR2 YYEKEE (reference sequence). The CDR3 DNA follows: TGTGCCAGCAGCTTGGATCCGGGTTTCACTGAAGCTTTCTTT. Its protein product is CASSLDPGFTEAFF.

Regarding this clonotype: Its ends do not fully match the called genes, so a read error is possible. The chain links TRBV7-7 to TRBJ2-5; possibly TRBD1 for D (6 bases). CDR1 is SSHAT, CDR2 FNYEAQ, per germline (reference sequence). The CDR3 length is 13 residues. The CDR3 reads CASSKQGEEIQYF. CDR3 DNA: TGTGCCAGCAGCAAACAGGGAGAAGAGATCCAGTACTTC.

This clonotype has only a few counts. The chain links TRBV28 to TRBJ2-6; the D gene is possibly TRBD2 (5 bases). Per germline, CDR1 MDHEN and CDR2 SYDVKM. V lost 6 bases and J 2 bases, leaving 14 bases between the germline ends. The CDR3 is 16 amino acids. CDR3 loop: CASSPNGKAGANVLTF. CDR3 coding DNA: TGTGCCAGCAGCCCAAACGGGAAGGCTGGGGCCAACGTCCTGACTTTC.

This clonotype turned up a few times. The chain uses TRBV7-2 and TRBJ2-5, with 10 bases identical to TRBD2. This CDR3 region has 17 residues. V lost 3 bases to trimming and J lost 4 bases; unmatched junction nucleotides: 11. CDR1 SGHTA and CDR2 FQGNSA come from the germline V gene. Here the CDR3 reads CASSFAGLLAGLETQYF. The CDR3 bases are TGTGCCAGCAGCTTCGCTGGCCTACTAGCGGGGTTAGAGACCCAGTACTTC. Supplemented by reference TRBV7-2 and TRBJ2-5, the full variable domain reads GAGVSQSPSNKVTEKGKDVELRCDPISGHTALYWYRQSLGQGLEFLIYFQGNSAPDKSGLPSDRFSAERTGGSVSTLTIQRTQQEDSAVYLCASSFAGLLAGLETQYFGPGTRLLVL.

About this clonotype: One junction end does not reproduce the germline sequence, and a read error may be involved. The V gene is TRBV5-5, the J gene TRBJ1-5, with TRBD1 identical over 7 bases. The germline gives CDR1 SGHKS, CDR2 YYEKEE (reference sequence). The CDR3 has 14 residues. The CDR3 loop reads CASNSQNRGQPRHF. CDR3 DNA sequence: TGTGCCAGCAACTCTCAAAACAGGGGTCAGCCCCGGCATTTT.

The CDR3 is CASSEYGAGRIAEAFF. The CDR3, as DNA: TGTGCCAGCAGTGAATATGGAGCAGGGAGAATAGCTGAAGCTTTCTTT. The chain joins TRBV25-1 to TRBJ1-1; TRBD1 might be the D (5 bases). V gave up 0 bases and J gave up 6 bases, with 17 bases separating them. Germline lookup yields CDR1 MGHDK and CDR2 SYGVNS. The CDR3 contains 16 residues.

The chain employs TRBV29-1 and TRBJ2-7; D is uncertain. Trimming stripped 8 bases from V and 10 bases from J, with 15 bases between. The CDR3 is 10 residues long. The germline V gene has CDR1 SQVTM and CDR2 ANQGSEA. The CDR3 here is CSSTGDTQYF. Written as DNA, the CDR3 is TGCAGCTCCACTGGCGATACCCAGTACTTC.

This chain links TRBV28 with TRBJ1-5; a possible D gene is TRBD1 (5 bases). Looked up from germline, CDR1 is MDHEN and CDR2 is SYDVKM. The CDR3 totals 14 residues. The germline V and J ends were trimmed by 8 bases and 0 bases, with 11 bases remaining between them. The CDR3 sequence is CASLPGHSNQPQHF. The CDR3 coding sequence is TGTGCCAGCCTACCGGGGCATAGCAATCAGCCCCAGCATTTT. Full variable domain (missing parts from reference TRBV28 and TRBJ1-5): DVKVTQSSRYLVKRTGEKVFLECVQDMDHENMFWYRQDPGLGLRLIYFSYDVKMKEKGDIPEGYSVSREKKERFSLILESASTNQTSMYLCASLPGHSNQPQHFGDGTRLSIL.

The chain has TRBV2 and TRBJ2-5, with 9 bases matching TRBD2. CDR1 SNHLY and CDR2 FYNNEI come from the germline V gene. This CDR3 has 14 residues. The J segment lost 5 bases and the V segment lost 6 bases, leaving 7 bases of the junction unmatched. The CDR3 loop is CASRPGLARETQYF. The CDR3 DNA follows: TGTGCCAGCAGGCCCGGACTAGCGAGGGAGACCCAGTACTTC.

The chain has TRBV9 and TRBJ1-1; D gene unclear. The V and J ends lost 4 bases and 4 bases respectively, with 11 bases between them. The CDR3 has 13 amino acids. Germline V lookup: CDR1 SGDLS, CDR2 YYNGEE. This CDR3 is CASSPSLSTEAFF. The CDR3 region has the DNA TGTGCCAGCAGCCCCAGCTTATCCACTGAAGCTTTCTTT.

Here the CDR3 DNA reads TGTGCCAGCAGCTTGCCTAGCGGGGGTTTCAATGAGCAGTTCTTC. Translated: CASSLPSGGFNEQFF. The chain is built from TRBV5-6 and TRBJ2-1; 10 bases fit TRBD2. The V segment lost 1 base and the J segment 6 bases; nucleotides outside the gene matches: 4. This CDR3 spans 15 amino acids. The germline V gene has CDR1 SGHDT and CDR2 YYEEEE.

This clonotype was seen more than once but under ten times. The CDR3 region is CSARAPGQGHGYTF. DNA of the CDR3: TGCAGTGCTAGGGCGCCGGGACAGGGACATGGCTACACCTTC. The chain joins TRBV20-1 to TRBJ1-2; 9 bases line up with TRBD1. Germline CDR1 DFQATT, CDR2 SNEGSKA (reference sequence). With V trimmed by 3 bases and J by 6 bases, 8 bases remained unmatched. The CDR3 is 14 amino acids.

The chain combines TRBV6-2 or TRBV6-3 with TRBJ2-7, with D possibly TRBD1 on 6 matching bases. This CDR3 spans 13 amino acids. Germline CDR1 reads MNHEY; CDR2 reads SVGEGT. Trimming left V 2 bases short and J 3 bases short, with 8 bases between. Here the CDR3 reads CASSYEDSYEQYF. CDR3 nucleotides: TGTGCCAGCAGTTACGAGGACAGCTACGAGCAGTACTTC.

This clonotype was detected ten times or more. V is TRBV10-3 and J is TRBJ2-7; 7 nucleotides agree with TRBD1. From germline, CDR1 is ENHRY and CDR2 SYGVKD. The V gene end was trimmed by 0 bases and the J gene end by 3 bases; junction bases not matched to a gene: 5. The CDR3 length is 15 residues. CDR3 DNA sequence: TGTGCCATCAGTGAGTCTGGGGGACAGATCTACGAGCAGTACTTC. It translates to CAISESGGQIYEQYF.

The V and J genes are TRBV4-1 and TRBJ1-6; perhaps TRBD1 as D (5 bases). Germline V gives CDR1 MGHRA, CDR2 YSYEKL. The CDR3 length is 14 residues. V was cut by 1 base and J by 9 bases, with 10 bases left in between. The CDR3 bases are TGCGCCAGCAGCCAAGGGGTGGGGGGTTCACCCCTCCACTTT. The encoded protein is CASSQGVGGSPLHF.

A few counts support this clonotype. This sequence joins TRBV7-9 and TRBJ2-3; 14 bases align to TRBD2. CDR3 length: 17 amino acids. Germline CDR1 reads SEHNR; CDR2 reads FQNEAQ (reference sequence). V lost 4 bases, J lost 4 bases, and 7 bases stayed unmatched. CDR3 amino acids: CASSWGLAGDESDTQYF. CDR3 nucleotides: TGTGCCAGCAGCTGGGGACTAGCGGGGGACGAATCAGATACGCAGTATTTT.

This clonotype has only a few counts. The V call is TRBV9, the J call TRBJ1-3; the D gene is possibly TRBD1 (6 bases). The CDR3 runs to 17 residues. Germline-derived CDR1 and CDR2 are SGDLS and YYNGEE. Between the trimmed V and J ends, which lost 0 bases and 1 base, there was a span of 14 bases. Written as DNA, the CDR3 is TGTGCCAGCAGCGTAGAGAGCAGGGGATTATCTGGAAACACCATATATTTT. Protein sequence: CASSVESRGLSGNTIYF.

This clonotype has only a few counts. This sequence joins TRBV11-1 and TRBJ2-1; 10 bases line up with TRBD2. V dropped 1 base and J dropped 3; count of bases not matched to a gene: 21. The CDR3 length is 22 residues. The germline gives CDR1 SGHAT, CDR2 FQDESV (reference sequence). CDR3 sequence reads: CASSLVPAGGPSFSFVYNEQFF. CDR3 nucleotides: TGTGCCAGCAGCTTAGTCCCAGCGGGGGGGCCAAGTTTTTCTTTCGTCTACAATGAGCAGTTCTTC.

The rearrangement uses TRBV6-2 or TRBV6-3 and TRBJ2-3; TRBD2 agrees at 12 bases. Germline assignment: CDR1 MNHEY and CDR2 SVGEGT. The V segment lost 5 bases and the J segment 1 base; nucleotides outside the gene matches: 10. The length of the CDR3 is 18 residues. For the CDR3, the DNA is TGTGCCAGCAGTCTCCGACTAGCGGGGGCCCTGGGCACAGATACGCAGTATTTT. Amino acids: CASSLRLAGALGTDTQYF.

This clonotype was recorded many times. The chain is built from TRBV2 and TRBJ1-6, with 7 positions matching TRBD1. Germline V gives CDR1 SNHLY, CDR2 FYNNEI. CDR3 size: 14 residues. V was pared by 5 bases and J by 7 bases, with 5 bases of the junction left unmatched. CDR3 nucleotides: TGTGCCAGCAGTCTCCGGGACAGAAATTCACCCCTCCACTTT. This codes for CASSLRDRNSPLHF.

The V gene is TRBV2, the J gene TRBJ2-5; D is possibly TRBD1 (5 bases). CDR3 length equals 13 residues. Trimming shortened V by 6 bases and J by 11 bases, and 19 bases separated the two germline ends. Looked up from germline, CDR1 is SNHLY and CDR2 is FYNNEI. For the CDR3, the DNA is TGTGCCAGCAGGAACTCGGCCAGGGAAGAACAGTACTTC. Translating it yields CASRNSAREEQYF.

This clonotype has just a few counts. The V call is TRBV2, the J call TRBJ1-1; TRBD1 agrees at 8 bases. From germline, CDR1 is SNHLY and CDR2 FYNNEI. CDR3 length equals 15 residues. After removal of 6 bases from V and 1 base from J, the junction contained 7 bases not matched to a gene. The CDR3 DNA sequence: TGTGCCAGCAGGGCCTGGACAGGGCAGAACACTGAAGCTTTCTTT. Its protein product is CASRAWTGQNTEAFF.

This clonotype turned up a few times. This rearrangement joins TRBV27 to TRBJ2-1; possibly TRBD1 for D (5 bases). From germline, CDR1 is MNHEY and CDR2 SMNVEV (reference sequence). The CDR3 has 14 amino acids. With 6 bases removed from V and 3 bases from J, the gap between germline ends came to 12 bases. CDR3 loop: CASRNVDNYNEQFF. CDR3 coding DNA: TGTGCCAGCAGAAACGTGGACAACTACAATGAGCAGTTCTTC.

The chain employs TRBV4-2 and TRBJ2-3, with 13 bases lining up with TRBD2. Germline assignment: CDR1 LGHNA and CDR2 YNFKEQ. The length of the CDR3 is 20 residues. The J segment lost 3 bases and the V segment lost 2 bases, leaving 14 bases of the junction unmatched. CDR3 sequence (DNA): TGTGCCAGCAGCCAACCACAGACTAGCGGGGGGTATTTGGGGACAGATACGCAGTATTTT. As protein: CASSQPQTSGGYLGTDTQYF.

DNA of the CDR3: TGCGCCAGCAGCCTTGTAAGCCGAATGAACACTGAAGCTTTCTTT. Encoded protein: CASSLVSRMNTEAFF. This chain links TRBV4-3 with TRBJ1-1; D gene unclear. From germline, CDR1 is LGHNA and CDR2 YSLEER. This CDR3 comprises 15 residues. Trimming removed 4 bases at V and 0 bases at J, with 12 bases between.

This clonotype was counted ten times or more. This CDR3 reads CASSPQKLGLDYEQYF. CDR3 DNA: TGTGCCAGCAGTCCACAAAAATTGGGGCTTGACTACGAGCAGTACTTC. The chain recombines TRBV12-3 or TRBV12-4 with TRBJ2-7; maybe TRBD1 (5 bases). The CDR3 spans 16 residues. Trimming took 5 bases from V and 3 from J, leaving 20 bases between them.

The gene calls are TRBV18 and TRBJ2-1, with 10 bases identical to TRBD2. Trimming cost V 1 base and J 0 bases; bases outside gene matches: 3. The CDR3 spans 17 residues. The germline gives CDR1 KGHSH, CDR2 LQKENI. CDR3 region: CASSPRTSGHSYNEQFF. CDR3 bases: TGTGCCAGCTCACCACGGACTAGCGGTCACTCCTACAATGAGCAGTTCTTC.